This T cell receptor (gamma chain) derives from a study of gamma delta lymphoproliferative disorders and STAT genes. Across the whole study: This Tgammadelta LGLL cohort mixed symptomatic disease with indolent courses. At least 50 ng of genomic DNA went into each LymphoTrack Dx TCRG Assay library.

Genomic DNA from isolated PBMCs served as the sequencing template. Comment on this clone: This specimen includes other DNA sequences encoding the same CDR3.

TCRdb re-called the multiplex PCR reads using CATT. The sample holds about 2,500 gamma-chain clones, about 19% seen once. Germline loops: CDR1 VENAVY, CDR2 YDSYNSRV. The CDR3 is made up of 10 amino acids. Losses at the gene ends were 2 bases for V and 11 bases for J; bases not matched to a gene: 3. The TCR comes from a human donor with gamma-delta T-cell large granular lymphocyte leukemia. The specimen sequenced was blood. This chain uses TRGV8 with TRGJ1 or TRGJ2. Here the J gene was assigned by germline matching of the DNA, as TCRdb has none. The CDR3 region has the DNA TGTGCCACCTGGGATACCGAGAAACTCTTT. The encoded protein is CATWDTEKLF.